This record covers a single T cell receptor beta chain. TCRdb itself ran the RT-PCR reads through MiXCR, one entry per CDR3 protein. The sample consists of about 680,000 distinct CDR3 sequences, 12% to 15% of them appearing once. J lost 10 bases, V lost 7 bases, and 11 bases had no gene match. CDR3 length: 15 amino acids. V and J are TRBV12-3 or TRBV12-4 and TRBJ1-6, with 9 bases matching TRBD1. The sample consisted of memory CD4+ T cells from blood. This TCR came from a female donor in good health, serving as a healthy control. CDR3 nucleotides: TGTGCCAGCAATCCTACAGGGGGCTTCGGATCACCCCTCCACTTT. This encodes CASNPTGGFGSPLHF.